The rows below give T cell receptor beta chains drawn from one sample of a study of technical replicates of blood from a handful of donors. Only in-frame clones appear in the TCRdb table, and some are missing; sequencing was by immunoSEQ multiplex PCR. In the table there are roughly 74,000 clones, around nine tenths of which are singletons. Sequencing was carried out using T cells isolated from PBMCs. The receptors were gathered from a human donor in good health. Each CDR3 is given with its conserved first and last residue. The D gene is left open where the match is weak. The size entry is marked missing in some rows and otherwise reads once, few, many or a size class.

>NA|TRBV27|TRBJ1-2|NA
TGTGCCAGCACACTCCCCGGCTACACCTTC
CASTLPGYTF
>TRBD1|TRBV7-9|TRBJ1-5|NA
TGTGCCAGCAGCCCAGGGGGCGCGGGCAATCAGCCCCAGCATTTT
CASSPGGAGNQPQHF
>NA|TRBV5-1|TRBJ1-6|NA
TGCGCCAGCAGCTTGGCCAGCTCCTATAATTCACCCCTCCACTTT
CASSLASSYNSPLHF
>TRBD1|TRBV19|TRBJ1-1|few
TGTGCCAGCCGAGACAGGGCCACTGAAGCTTTCTTT
CASRDRATEAFF
>TRBD1|TRBV6-6|TRBJ2-2|NA
TGTGCCAGCAGTTCCGGGACAGGGGCCACCGGGGAGCTGTTTTTT
CASSSGTGATGELFF
>TRBD2|TRBV15|TRBJ2-1|NA
TGTGCCACCAGCAGAGATCGGGGGGTCGGTGAGCAGTTCTTC
CATSRDRGVGEQFF
>NA|TRBV27|TRBJ2-7|NA
TGTGCCAGCACCGACAGTACTGGGTCCTACGAGCAGTACTTC
CASTDSTGSYEQYF
>NA|TRBV30|TRBJ2-1|NA
TGTGCCTGGACCAACAATAGGGGGAACAATGAGCAGTTCTTC
CAWTNNRGNNEQFF
>NA|TRBV19|TRBJ1-3|NA
TGTGCCAGTATGGGGACTCTCTTATCTGGAAACACCATATATTTT
CASMGTLLSGNTIYF
>NA|TRBV27|TRBJ2-6|NA
TGTGCCAGCAGTTTATTGGCGGCCTCTGGGGCCAACGTCCTGACTTTC
CASSLLAASGANVLTF
>TRBD1|TRBV6-5|TRBJ1-1|NA
TGTGCCAGCGCCGGGACAGGGGGCTTTGGTGAAGCTTTCTTT
CASAGTGGFGEAFF
>NA|TRBV9|TRBJ1-2|NA
TGTGCCAGCAGCGGGGACACTAACTATGGCTACACCTTC
CASSGDTNYGYTF
>TRBD1|TRBV5-4|TRBJ2-1|NA
TGTGCCAGCAGCCAGGGACAGAATGAGCAGTTCTTC
CASSQGQNEQFF
>TRBD1|TRBV7-2|TRBJ1-5|once
TGTGCCAGCAGCTTACGGGACAGAGGTCAGCCCCAGCATTTT
CASSLRDRGQPQHF
>TRBD1|TRBV7-9|TRBJ2-7|NA
TGTGCCAGCAGCTTAATCCCCGACAGGGCCCACGAGCAGTACTTC
CASSLIPDRAHEQYF
>NA|TRBV6-4|TRBJ2-2|NA
TGTGCCAGCAGAGACCCCAACAACCCGAGGGGGGAGCTGTTTTTT
CASRDPNNPRGELFF
>NA|TRBV29-1|TRBJ2-3|NA
TGCAGCGTTGATCGACCAGGGATTGATACGCAGTATTTT
CSVDRPGIDTQYF
>NA|TRBV9|TRBJ1-1|NA
TGTGCCAGCAGCCCGATGGGGGCGCGGACTGAAGCTTTCTTT
CASSPMGARTEAFF
>NA|TRBV5-1|TRBJ2-5|NA
TGCGCCAGCAGCCCCCCCTCGGAGACCCAGTACTTC
CASSPPSETQYF
>TRBD1|TRBV18|TRBJ1-1|few
TGTGCCAGCACACTAAGACAGGGGAACACTGAAGCTTTCTTT
CASTLRQGNTEAFF
>NA|TRBV6-1|TRBJ2-3|NA
TGTGCCAGCAGTGCCTTACAGGACTACCAGGAGACAGATACGCAGTATTTT
CASSALQDYQETDTQYF
>NA|TRBV29-1|TRBJ1-4|once
TGCAGCGCCTCCTTGGGGGCCGTCGAAAAACTGTTTTTT
CSASLGAVEKLFF
>TRBD1|TRBV10-3|TRBJ2-7|NA
TGTGCCATCAGTGAGGACAGGGTAGGGGGTCTGGACGAGCAGTACTTC
CAISEDRVGGLDEQYF
>NA|TRBV18|TRBJ1-3|NA
TGTGCCAGCTCAGAATCGAGCTCTGGAAACACCATATATTTT
CASSESSSGNTIYF
>TRBD1|TRBV29-1|TRBJ2-5|NA
TGCAGCGTTGAACAGGGGGCGACCCAGTACTTC
CSVEQGATQYF
>TRBD1|TRBV5-1|TRBJ2-1|NA
TGCGCCAGCAGCAGCACCGGGACAGGATCTTGGTACAATGAGCAGTTCTTC
CASSSTGTGSWYNEQFF
>NA|TRBV6-1|TRBJ1-5|NA
TGTGCCAGCAGTTTCAACAGGAATCAGCCCCAGCATTTT
CASSFNRNQPQHF
>NA|TRBV7-9|TRBJ1-5|NA
TGTGCCAGCAGCCCCGGGGGTCCTCAGCCCCAGCATTTT
CASSPGGPQPQHF
>NA|TRBV25-1|TRBJ1-2|NA
TGTGCCAGCAGTGCTGGGCAAAAAGGCTACACCTTC
CASSAGQKGYTF
>NA|TRBV25-1|TRBJ2-2|NA
TGTGCCAGCAGGGGACTCCTAAACACCGGGGAGCTGTTTTTT
CASRGLLNTGELFF
>TRBD1|TRBV10-3|TRBJ1-1|once
TGTGCCATCAAGCGAGACAGGGAAAACACTGAAGCTTTCTTT
CAIKRDRENTEAFF
>NA|TRBV2|TRBJ1-2|NA
TGTGCCAGCAGTCAGGACAGAAGCACCGGTGGCTACACCTTC
CASSQDRSTGGYTF
>NA|TRBV28|TRBJ2-7|once
TGTGCCAGCAGTTTGAACAGGTGGTACGAGCAGTACTTC
CASSLNRWYEQYF
>TRBD1|TRBV6-4|TRBJ1-2|NA
TGTGCCAGCAGTCCAAGACAGGGGGCGTTTGGAGGCTACACCTTC
CASSPRQGAFGGYTF
>NA|TRBV7-9|TRBJ1-1|NA
TGTGCCAGCAGCCAGGAGGGATCCACTGAAGCTTTCTTT
CASSQEGSTEAFF
>TRBD1|TRBV19|TRBJ2-7|NA
TGTGCCAGTAGTCGGCAGGGGGCATACGAGCAGTACTTC
CASSRQGAYEQYF
>NA|TRBV5-1|TRBJ1-4|NA
TGCGCCAGCAGGGAAGACAGCCTTAATGAAAAACTGTTTTTT
CASREDSLNEKLFF
>TRBD2|TRBV2|TRBJ2-7|NA
TGTGCCAGCAGTGAAATCGGGGGGAACCTCTACGAGCAGTACTTC
CASSEIGGNLYEQYF
>NA|TRBV5-1|TRBJ1-1|NA
TGCGCCAGCAGCTTGGCGTTGGGCAGAAACACTGAAGCTTTCTTT
CASSLALGRNTEAFF
>NA|TRBV5-6|TRBJ2-1|NA
TGTGCCAGCAAAGACGGGCGGGAAGTTAATGAGCAGTTCTTC
CASKDGREVNEQFF
>NA|TRBV7-2|TRBJ2-2|NA
TGTGCCAGCAGCTTATATCGGGACTCCACCGGGGAGCTGTTTTTT
CASSLYRDSTGELFF
>NA|TRBV27|TRBJ2-2|NA
TGTGCCAGCAGTTTAGCGGGGTTAGCAGGCGGGGAGCTGTTTTTT
CASSLAGLAGGELFF
>NA|TRBV6-1|TRBJ2-7|NA
TGTGCCAGCAGTGATATCCTAGGCGAGCAGTACTTC
CASSDILGEQYF
>NA|TRBV27|TRBJ2-7|NA
TGTGCCAGCAGCCCCACTAGCCGCCTCTACGAGCAGTACTTC
CASSPTSRLYEQYF
>NA|TRBV4-1|TRBJ2-2|NA
TGCGCCAGCAGCCCCCTCAGGGGTGGGACCGGGGAGCTGTTTTTT
CASSPLRGGTGELFF
>NA|TRBV5-1|TRBJ1-4|NA
TGCGCCAGCAGCGAGAAGATTAGCGAAAAACTGTTTTTT
CASSEKISEKLFF
>TRBD2|TRBV15|TRBJ2-3|NA
TGTGCCACCAGCAATCGTCTAGCGGATTCAGATACGCAGTATTTT
CATSNRLADSDTQYF
>NA|TRBV27|TRBJ1-1|NA
TGTGCCAGCAAGCTAGCGGGTGAAGCTTTCTTT
CASKLAGEAFF
>TRBD1|TRBV2|TRBJ2-1|NA
TGTGCCAGCCAAGACAGGGGGCTAGTTAATGAGCAGTTCTTC
CASQDRGLVNEQFF
>NA|TRBV6-1|TRBJ2-3|NA
TGTGCCAGCAGTCCTCAGGGGTATTCCACAGATACGCAGTATTTT
CASSPQGYSTDTQYF
>TRBD2|TRBV4-3|TRBJ2-1|NA
TGCGCCAGCAGCCAAGATAGAGGGACTAGCAATGAGCAGTTCTTC
CASSQDRGTSNEQFF
>TRBD2|TRBV4-1|TRBJ2-2|NA
TGCGCCAGCAGGGGCCAGGCGGGAGTTCCCACCGGGGAGCTGTTTTTT
CASRGQAGVPTGELFF
>TRBD1|TRBV7-9|TRBJ2-5|NA
TGTGCCAGCAGCTACGGGACAGCTAGGGGAGAGACCCAGTACTTC
CASSYGTARGETQYF